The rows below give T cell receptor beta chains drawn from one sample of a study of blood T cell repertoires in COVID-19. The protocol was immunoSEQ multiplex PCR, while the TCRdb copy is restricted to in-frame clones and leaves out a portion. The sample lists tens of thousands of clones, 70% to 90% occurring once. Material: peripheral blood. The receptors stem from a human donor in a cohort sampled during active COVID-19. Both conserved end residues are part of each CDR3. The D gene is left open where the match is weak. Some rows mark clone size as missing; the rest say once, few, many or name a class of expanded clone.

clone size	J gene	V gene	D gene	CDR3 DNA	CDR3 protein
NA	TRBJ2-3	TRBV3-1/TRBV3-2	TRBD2	TGTGCCAGCAGCCATCGGGGGGCAGATACGCAGTATTTT	CASSHRGADTQYF
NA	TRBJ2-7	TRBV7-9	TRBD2	TGTGCCAGCAGCCTATATAGCGGGGGGCTTTCCTACGAGCAGTACTTC	CASSLYSGGLSYEQYF
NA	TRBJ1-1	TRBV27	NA	TGTGCCAGCAGTTTATTAGGCAGGGGAGGGTTAAACACTGAAGCTTTCTTT	CASSLLGRGGLNTEAFF
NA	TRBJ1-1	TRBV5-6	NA	TGTGCCAGCAGCCGGACACGCACTGAAGCTTTCTTT	CASSRTRTEAFF
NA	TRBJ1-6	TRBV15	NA	TGTGCCACCAGCAGAGATATTAATTCACCCCTCCACTTT	CATSRDINSPLHF
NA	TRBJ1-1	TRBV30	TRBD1	TGTGCCTGGAGTTTAGACAGGGGCCCCGCGGCGACTGAAGCTTTCTTT	CAWSLDRGPAATEAFF
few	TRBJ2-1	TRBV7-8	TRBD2	TGTGCCAGCAGCTTAGTAACTAGCGGGAGTCGAGGTGAGCAGTTCTTC	CASSLVTSGSRGEQFF
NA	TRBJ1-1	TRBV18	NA	TGTGCCAGCTCACCCCAAGGGGACACTGAAGCTTTCTTT	CASSPQGDTEAFF
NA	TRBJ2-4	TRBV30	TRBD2	TGTGCCTGGAGTGTATCTATGACTAGCGGGAGGTGGTGGAACATTCAGTACTTC	CAWSVSMTSGRWWNIQYF
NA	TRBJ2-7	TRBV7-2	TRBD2	TGTGCCAGCAGCTTGGGAGGGATACCCTACGAGCAGTACTTC	CASSLGGIPYEQYF
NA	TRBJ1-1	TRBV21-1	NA	TGTGCCAGCAGTCACAGGGGGAGTCATATGAACACTGAAGCTTTCTTT	CASSHRGSHMNTEAFF
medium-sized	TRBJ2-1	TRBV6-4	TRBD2	TGTGCCAGCAGTGACTCGATAGCGGGGGGGAATGAGCAGTTCTTC	CASSDSIAGGNEQFF
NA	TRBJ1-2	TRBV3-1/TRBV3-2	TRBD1	TGTGCCAGCAGCCAGAGGGGGGGGACAGGAAGAGCTAACTATGGCTACACCTTC	CASSQRGGTGRANYGYTF
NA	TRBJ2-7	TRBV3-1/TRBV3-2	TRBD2	TGTGCCAGCAGCCAAGACGGGGGGGAGGGGTACGAGCAGTACTTC	CASSQDGGEGYEQYF
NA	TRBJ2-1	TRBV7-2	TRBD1	TGTGCCAGCAGCGCCGACAGGGGGATATACAATGAGCAGTTCTTC	CASSADRGIYNEQFF
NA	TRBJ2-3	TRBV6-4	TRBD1	TGTGCCAGCAGACAGGGGCAAACGACAGATACGCAGTATTTT	CASRQGQTTDTQYF
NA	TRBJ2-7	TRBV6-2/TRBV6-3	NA	TGTGCCAGCAGTCCCTCCAGGGACTGGAGATACGAGCAGTACTTC	CASSPSRDWRYEQYF
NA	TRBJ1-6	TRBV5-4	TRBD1	TGTGCCAGCAGCGACAGGGCAAGCTCCTATAATTCACCCCTCCACTTT	CASSDRASSYNSPLHF
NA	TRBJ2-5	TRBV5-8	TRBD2	TGTGCCAGCAGCGAGGGACTACAGCAAGAGACCCAGTACTTC	CASSEGLQQETQYF
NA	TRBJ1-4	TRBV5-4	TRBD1	TGTGCCAGCAGCTTGGGACAGGGTGTTGAAAAACTGTTTTTT	CASSLGQGVEKLFF
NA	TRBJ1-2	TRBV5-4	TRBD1	TGTGCCAGCAGCTTTCCCGGGACAGGGAAAGGTGGCTACACCTTC	CASSFPGTGKGGYTF
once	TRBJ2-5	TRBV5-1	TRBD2	TGCGCCAGCAGCAACGGACTAGCGGGGGGGTTTCGACGAGAGACCCAGTACTTC	CASSNGLAGGFRRETQYF
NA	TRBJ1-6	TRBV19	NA	TGTGCCAGTAGTATACTACGGGGGTCGGCCTATAATTCACCCCTCCACTTT	CASSILRGSAYNSPLHF
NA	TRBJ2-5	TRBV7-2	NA	TGTGCCAGCAGCTTACAGGGAGGTGGCGAGACCCAGTACTTC	CASSLQGGGETQYF
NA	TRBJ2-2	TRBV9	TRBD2	TGTGCCAGCAGCGTAGCTAGCGGGAGAGTAGGTGGGGAGCTGTTTTTT	CASSVASGRVGGELFF
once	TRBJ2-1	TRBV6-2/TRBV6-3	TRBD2	TGTGCCAGCAGTTACCTAGCGGGAGGGGGGAATGAGCAGTTCTTC	CASSYLAGGGNEQFF
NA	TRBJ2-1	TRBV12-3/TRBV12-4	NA	TGTGCCAGCAGATCGGTTCGGGAGCAGTTCTTC	CASRSVREQFF
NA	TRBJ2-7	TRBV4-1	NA	TGCGCCAGCAGCCAAGAAGGGGAAAGGTACGAGCAGTACTTC	CASSQEGERYEQYF
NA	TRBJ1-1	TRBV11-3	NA	TGTGCCAGCAGCTTAGAAGGGGACACTGAAGCTTTCTTT	CASSLEGDTEAFF
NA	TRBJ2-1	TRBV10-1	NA	TGCGCCAGCAGCGCCGAATCTCAACTAGTTCTCGAGCGCGATGAGCAGTTCTTC	CASSAESQLVLERDEQFF
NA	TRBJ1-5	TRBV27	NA	TGTGCCAGCAGTCCCTATGGCAATCAGCCCCAGCATTTT	CASSPYGNQPQHF
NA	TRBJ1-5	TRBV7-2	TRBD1	TGTGCCAGCAGCTCCAGGACAGGGAATCAGCCCCAGCATTTT	CASSSRTGNQPQHF
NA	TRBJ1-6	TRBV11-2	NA	TGTGCCAGCAGCCCTCGGAGCTCCTATAATTCACCCCTCCACTTT	CASSPRSSYNSPLHF
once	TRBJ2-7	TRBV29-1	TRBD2	TGCAGCGTTGCCAGCGGGAGCCCCTCCTACGAGCAGTACTTC	CSVASGSPSYEQYF
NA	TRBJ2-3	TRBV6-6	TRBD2	TGTGCCAGCAGACGGACTAGCGGGAAAGGCACAGATACGCAGTATTTT	CASRRTSGKGTDTQYF
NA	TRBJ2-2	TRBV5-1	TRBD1	TGCGCCAGCAGCTTGGGACAGGGGGCTGGCCTTACCGGGGAGCTGTTTTTT	CASSLGQGAGLTGELFF
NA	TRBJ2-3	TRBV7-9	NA	TGTGCCAGCAGCTTACCGAATCACAGGGCTTCTAGCACAGATACGCAGTATTTT	CASSLPNHRASSTDTQYF
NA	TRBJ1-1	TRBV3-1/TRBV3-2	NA	TGTGCCAGCAGCCTCCAGTCGAACACTGAAGCTTTCTTT	CASSLQSNTEAFF
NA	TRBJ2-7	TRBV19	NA	TGTGCCAGTAGTATAACGGGGGGCGGCGAGCAGTACTTC	CASSITGGGEQYF
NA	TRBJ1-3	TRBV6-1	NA	TGTGCCAGCAGTGAAGCATCTCGGGAGACGGACACCATATATTTT	CASSEASRETDTIYF
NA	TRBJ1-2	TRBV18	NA	TGTGCCAGCTCACCTGTCTCCTATGGCTACACCTTC	CASSPVSYGYTF
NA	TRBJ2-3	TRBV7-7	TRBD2	TGTGCCAGCAGCCAGACTAGCGGACACGACACAGATACGCAGTATTTT	CASSQTSGHDTDTQYF
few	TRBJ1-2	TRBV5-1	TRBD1	TGCGCCAGCAGCTTGGGACAGGGAACGAACTATGGCTACACCTTC	CASSLGQGTNYGYTF
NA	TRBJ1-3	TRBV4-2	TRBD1	TGTGCCAGCAGCCAAGAAAGTACAGGGGCGGGAAACACCATATATTTT	CASSQESTGAGNTIYF
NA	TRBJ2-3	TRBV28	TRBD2	TGTGCCAGCAGTCGGGACTACCCCACAGATACGCAGTATTTT	CASSRDYPTDTQYF
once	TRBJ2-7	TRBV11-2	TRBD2	TGTGCCAGCAGCTTAGATACCGGACTAGGGCATTACGAGCAGTACTTC	CASSLDTGLGHYEQYF
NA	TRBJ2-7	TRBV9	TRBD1	TGTGCCAGCAGCGTAGGTACAGGGGGCAGGGGCGAGCAGTACTTC	CASSVGTGGRGEQYF
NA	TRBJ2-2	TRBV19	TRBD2	TGTGCCAGTATGAGGCTAGGGAGGGGAGGGGAGCTGTTTTTT	CASMRLGRGGELFF
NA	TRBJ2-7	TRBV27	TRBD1	TGTGCCAGCAGTTTAGGGGGACAGAGAACCTACGAGCAGTACTTC	CASSLGGQRTYEQYF